What follows describes a single T cell receptor (beta chain). Its target antigen remains unknown. It has no much larger one-base neighbor in the sample; base qualities were not kept. The V end loses 6 bases and the J end loses 2 bases, and a stretch of 17 bases separates them. CDR1 and CDR2, looked up from the germline V gene, are SQVTM and ANQGSEA. The CDR3 runs 15 amino acids, cysteine and phenylalanine included. The entry retains the CDR3 DNA only, 45 bases that are in frame from base 1. These data belong to a study of T cells generated in artificial thymic organoids (dated by TCRdb to about 2017). Broadly, across the study: TCR alpha and beta CDR3 repertoires of in vitro artificial thymic organoid-derived CD8 single positive T cells were compared with thymic and peripheral blood naive CD8 T cells. The displayed repertoire sequencing data were described as being representative of three independent experiments. Findings and caveats that apply to the study as a whole: Organoid-derived CD8 single positive T cells showed physiological TCR clonotype diversity comparable to thymic and blood naive CD8 T cells. Organoid-derived T cells showed no skewing in Valpha or Vbeta usage, which argues against dominance of unconventional lineages or clonal expansions.

Artificial thymic organoids were generated by aggregating human HSPCs with MS5 murine stromal cells transduced with human DLL1, and the organoids were cultured at an air-liquid interface. Organoids were seeded with FACS-purified CD34+CD3- hematopoietic stem and progenitor cells depleted of residual T cells. Serum-free RB27 medium, consisting of RPMI 1640 supplemented with B27, FLT3L, IL-7 and ascorbic acid, was used for organoid culture. Before RNA extraction, CD3+TCRalphabeta+CD8 single positive T cells from both organoids and thymus were sorted by FACS. For each sample, the RNeasy Micro kit was used to purify total RNA from about 40,000 to 200,000 sorted cells, and RNA quality was checked on an Agilent RNA 6000 Nano chip. TCRalpha and TCRbeta libraries were amplified separately by semi-nested PCR with Advantage 2 and reverse primers in the TRAC or TRBC constant regions. The amount of total RNA used for first-strand cDNA synthesis ranged from about 3 to 500 ng. TCR cDNA libraries were generated by 5'-RACE using the SMARTer PCR cDNA Synthesis kit, with a poly-dT primer for first-strand synthesis. Each semi-nested reverse primer in the constant region carried a 5-nucleotide sample-specific barcode, and the resulting products were cleaned up with the Zymo DNA Clean and Concentrator-5 kit. Up to ten barcoded samples were pooled, ligated to Illumina adaptors and sequenced on an Illumina MiSeq as 2 x 150 bp paired-end reads. The study's processing was this. Demultiplexed reads were aligned using BLAT against a custom library containing all human TRAV, TRAJ, TRBV, TRBD and TRBJ combinations from IMGT. The best BLAT hits were picked using pslCDnaFilter (-maxAligns=1, -ignoreIntrons), and custom Perl scripts were used to calculate clonotype frequencies. TCRdb handled the public reads itself, with Q25 trimming in fastp and clone calling in MiXCR, and kept productive beta chains. Under each unique CDR3 protein, matching rows form one entry showing the most common genes and DNA. Clone size and V and J calls follow TCRdb, not the original study. The sample contains 8,200 or so distinct CDR3 sequences, approximately 24% of them found a single time. The ten biggest clones cover 2.5% to 3.5% of the sample.

This receptor was identified in a human donor who gave cord blood stem cells for thymic organoid culture, a cardiac surgery patient who gave postnatal thymus, or a blood donor (not recorded which). Material: naive CD8+ T cells grown in artificial thymic organoids from cord blood stem and progenitor cells. The sample's cell subset or site label, decoded: CD3+TCRalphabeta+CD8SP T cells; for blood, CD45RO-CCR7+ naive CD8+ T cells. The sequence links TRBV29-1 to TRBJ1-5, and TRBD1 may be the D gene, going by 5 matching bases. DNA sequence: TGCAGCGTCTCCGAAAGGGGCGCGGGCAATCAGCCCCAGCATTTT. Translated, this gives CSVSERGAGNQPQHF.